This T cell receptor beta chain originates from a study of regulatory T cells in long-lasting Graves disease. Sample time point: newly diagnosed GD, antithyroid drugs for less than 3 months. PBMC RNA was the source of the TCR library. The collection involved drawing approximately 9.9 milliliters of peripheral blood into EDTA tubes. Overall study findings and caveats: Favored gene segments in persistent disease were TRBV28, TRBJ1-2 and TRBJ2-5.

Sequencing libraries for TCR beta were prepared with iRepertoire HTBI primers and Arm-PCR of CDR3 regions. Using its own MiXCR run on the multiplex PCR reads, TCRdb lists one record per CDR3 protein. Counted here are some 460,000 distinct CDR3 sequences, 15% to 20% occurring once; the ten biggest clones make up 12%. V shed 0 bases, J shed 4 bases, and the junction held 5 bases outside the gene matches. Germline CDR1 reads MGHRA; CDR2 reads YSYEKL. The CDR3 totals 16 residues. With respect to this clonotype: Its target is not known.

These sequences were also reported in another study, on T cells in Graves' hyperthyroidism and ophthalmopathy. That source adds: First-round RT-PCR with HTBI primers amplified the TCR CDR3 region.

The input for sequencing was peripheral blood mononuclear cells (PBMCs), taken at new diagnosis, from a patient treated with antithyroid drugs. The chain has TRBV4-1 and TRBJ1-4, with 7 bases matching TRBD1. This TCR derives from a man in his forties with Graves disease. CDR3 residues: CASSQEQGTRNEKLFF. DNA for the CDR3: TGCGCCAGCAGCCAAGAACAGGGGACTCGTAATGAAAAACTGTTTTTT.